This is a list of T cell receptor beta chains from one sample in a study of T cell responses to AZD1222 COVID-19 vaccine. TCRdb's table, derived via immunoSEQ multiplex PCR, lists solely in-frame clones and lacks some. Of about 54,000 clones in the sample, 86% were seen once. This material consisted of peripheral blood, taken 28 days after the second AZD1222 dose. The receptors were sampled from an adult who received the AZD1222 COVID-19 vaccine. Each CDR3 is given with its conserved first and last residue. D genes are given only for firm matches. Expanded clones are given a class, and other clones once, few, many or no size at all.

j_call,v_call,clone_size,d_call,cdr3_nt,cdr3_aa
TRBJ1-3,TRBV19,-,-,TGTGCCAGTAGTATGCGGCAGGGAGGAAGAAACACCATATATTTT,CASSMRQGGRNTIYF
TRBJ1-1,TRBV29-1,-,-,TGCAGCGTTGAAGCGGCGGTGAACACTGAAGCTTTCTTT,CSVEAAVNTEAFF
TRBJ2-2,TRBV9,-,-,TGTGCCAGCAGCGTCACCCTTTACCTTAACACCGGGGAGCTGTTTTTT,CASSVTLYLNTGELFF
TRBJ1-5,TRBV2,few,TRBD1,TGTGCCAGCAGTGTAGCGACAGGGGGGAGTAGCAATCAGCCCCAGCATTTT,CASSVATGGSSNQPQHF
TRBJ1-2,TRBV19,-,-,TGTGCCAGTAGCCACAGGCCTGCCTATGGCTACACCTTC,CASSHRPAYGYTF
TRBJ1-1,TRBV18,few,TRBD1,TGTGCCAGCTCACCGGTACAGGGGCGCGGGAACACTGAAGCTTTCTTT,CASSPVQGRGNTEAFF
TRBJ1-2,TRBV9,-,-,TGTGCCAGCAGCGTAGGTTTACAGAACTATGGCTACACCTTC,CASSVGLQNYGYTF
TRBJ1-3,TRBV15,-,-,TGTGCCACCAGCAGAGATCACGTGGCTGGAAACACCATATATTTT,CATSRDHVAGNTIYF
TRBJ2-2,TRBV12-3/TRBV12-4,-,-,TGTGCCAGCACCCAGACGAACACCGGGGAGCTGTTTTTT,CASTQTNTGELFF
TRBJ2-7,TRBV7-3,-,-,TGTGCCAGCAGCTTATACCCTGCCTACGAGCAGTACTTC,CASSLYPAYEQYF
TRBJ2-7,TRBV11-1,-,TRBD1,TGTGCCAGCAGCTCCGGGACAGGGACCTACGAGCAGTACTTC,CASSSGTGTYEQYF
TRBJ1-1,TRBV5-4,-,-,TGTGCCAGCATCCAGGGAAGCGGGAACACTGAAGCTTTCTTT,CASIQGSGNTEAFF
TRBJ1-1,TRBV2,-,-,TGTGCCAGCAGCCCCAGAGAAAGGACGGGCGAGACTGAAGCTTTCTTT,CASSPRERTGETEAFF
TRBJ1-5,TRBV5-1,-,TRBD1,TGCGCCAGCAGCGCGGGACAGGGGAATCAGCCCCAGCATTTT,CASSAGQGNQPQHF
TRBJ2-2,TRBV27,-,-,TGTGCCAGCAGTTTAAGGGGGTCTAGTAGCCTGGAGCTGTTTTTT,CASSLRGSSSLELFF
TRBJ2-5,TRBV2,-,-,TGTGCCAGCAGTGGGATCACCAACCAAGAGACCCAGTACTTC,CASSGITNQETQYF
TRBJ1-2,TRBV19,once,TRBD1,TGTGCCAGTAGTATCTTTGGCGGACAGGGATATGGCTACACCTTC,CASSIFGGQGYGYTF
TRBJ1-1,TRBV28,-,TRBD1,TGTGCCAGCACCCACAGGGGAACGGGCACTGAAGCTTTCTTT,CASTHRGTGTEAFF
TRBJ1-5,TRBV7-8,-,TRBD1,TGTGCCAGCAGCCCCGAAGGACAGGGTAGCAATCAGCCCCAGCATTTT,CASSPEGQGSNQPQHF
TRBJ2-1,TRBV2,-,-,TGTGCCAGCAGTGATAGGGGAAATGAGCAGTTCTTC,CASSDRGNEQFF
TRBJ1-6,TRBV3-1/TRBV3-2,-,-,TGTGCCAGCAGCCTTGGGGCTCGGGATAATTCACCCCTCCACTTT,CASSLGARDNSPLHF
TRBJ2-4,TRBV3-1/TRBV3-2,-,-,TGTGCCAGCAGCCAGATAGTGGGACGGGCCAAAAACATTCAGTACTTC,CASSQIVGRAKNIQYF
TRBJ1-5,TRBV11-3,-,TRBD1,TGTGCCAGCAGCGAGGGGGCTCTATGTAGGAATCAGCCCCAGCATTTT,CASSEGALCRNQPQHF
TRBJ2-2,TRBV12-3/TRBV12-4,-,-,TGTGCCAGCAGTTTATTGGACACCGGGGAGCTGTTTTTT,CASSLLDTGELFF
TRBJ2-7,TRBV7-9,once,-,TGTGCCAGCAGCTTAACCGACGGAAAGGGTGATTTC,CASSLTDGKGDF
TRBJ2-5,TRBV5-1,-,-,TGCGCCAGCAGCTCCGGGACACCGGGAGAGACCCAGTACTTC,CASSSGTPGETQYF
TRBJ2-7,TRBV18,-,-,TGTGCCAGCTCACCACCGGCCGAGGGGGGCCACGAGCAGTACTTC,CASSPPAEGGHEQYF
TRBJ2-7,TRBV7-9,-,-,TGTGCCAGCAGCTTAGCGGGACCGGGATCATACGAGCAGTACTTC,CASSLAGPGSYEQYF
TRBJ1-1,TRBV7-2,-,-,TGTGCCAGCAGGATACGGACGGAGAACACTGAAGCTTTCTTT,CASRIRTENTEAFF
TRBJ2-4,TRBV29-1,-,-,TGCAGCGTCACTCCACAGGGAGGGGCGGCCAAAAACATTCAGTACTTC,CSVTPQGGAAKNIQYF
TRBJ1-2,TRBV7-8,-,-,TGTGCCAGCAGCTTGGGCTACTATGGCTACACCTTC,CASSLGYYGYTF
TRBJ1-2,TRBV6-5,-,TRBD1,TGTGCCAGCAGTTTGGACAGGGGGCAAGGCTACACCTTC,CASSLDRGQGYTF
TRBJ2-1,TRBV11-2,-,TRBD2,TGTGCCAGCAGCTCGATGAGCGGGACTGCGGTGTACCATGAGCAGTTCTTC,CASSSMSGTAVYHEQFF
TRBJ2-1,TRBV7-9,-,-,TGTGCCAGCAGCGACCGACTCAGCTCCTACAATGAGCAGTTCTTC,CASSDRLSSYNEQFF
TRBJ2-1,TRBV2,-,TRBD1,TGTGCCAGCAGGGACAGGGGTGAGCAGTTCTTC,CASRDRGEQFF
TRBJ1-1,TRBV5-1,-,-,TGCGCCAGCAGCACCAGCCCAACGGCGAACACTGAAGCTTTCTTT,CASSTSPTANTEAFF
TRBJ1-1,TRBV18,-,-,TGTGCCAGCTCACGGCGGACAGACAGCTCAATGAACACTGAAGCTTTCTTT,CASSRRTDSSMNTEAFF
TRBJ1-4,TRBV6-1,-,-,TGTGCCAGCAGTGAACGGCCGGCTTTAGGGGAACTGTTTTTT,CASSERPALGELFF
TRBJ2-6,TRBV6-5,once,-,TGTGCCAGCACCCGCTCTGGGGCCAACGTCCTGACTTTC,CASTRSGANVLTF
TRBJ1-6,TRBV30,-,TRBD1,TGTGCCTGGAGGACAGACAGGGTCTATAATTCACCCCTCCACTTT,CAWRTDRVYNSPLHF
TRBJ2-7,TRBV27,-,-,TGTGCCAGCAGTTCGGGCTACGAGCAGTACTTC,CASSSGYEQYF
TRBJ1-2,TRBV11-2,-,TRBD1,TGTGCCAGCAGCTTATCACCCCCGGGACAGGCCCCCGAGAACTATGGCTACACCTTC,CASSLSPPGQAPENYGYTF
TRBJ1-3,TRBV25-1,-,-,TGTGCCAGCAGTGGAATTGGCTTGGCAAACACCATATATTTT,CASSGIGLANTIYF
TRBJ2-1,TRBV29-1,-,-,TGCAGCGTTGAAGATCATAGCGATTCCGAGCAGTTCTTC,CSVEDHSDSEQFF
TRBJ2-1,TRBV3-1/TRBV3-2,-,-,TGTGCCAGCAGCCAAGACACGGGCCCTTACAATGAGCAGTTCTTC,CASSQDTGPYNEQFF
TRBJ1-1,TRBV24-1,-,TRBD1,TGTGCCACCAGTGGCAGGGGGCGAAGGGGCACTGAAGCTTTCTTT,CATSGRGRRGTEAFF
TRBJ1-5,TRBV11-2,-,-,TGTGCCAGCAGCTTAGGTTTGATGTTTAATAGCAATCAGCCCCAGCATTTT,CASSLGLMFNSNQPQHF
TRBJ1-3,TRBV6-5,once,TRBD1,TGTGCCAGCAGTAGCAGGGGGCTTGGAAACACCATATATTTT,CASSSRGLGNTIYF
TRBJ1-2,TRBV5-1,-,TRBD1,TGCGCCAGCAGCTTCGACAGGGGGCGCGACTATGGCTACACCTTC,CASSFDRGRDYGYTF
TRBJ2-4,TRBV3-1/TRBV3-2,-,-,TGTGCCAGCAGCGAGAGGGGGGACATTCAGTACTTC,CASSERGDIQYF